This T cell receptor beta chain was captured in a study of blood T cells in healthy people across ages. On this clonotype itself: Antigen specificity is unknown.

PCR was performed a second time for roughly 7 to 12 cycles using a sample-barcoded 5' primer and a J-beta primer mix. The study obtained at least 3 million CDR3-containing paired-end reads from every sample. Via MiXCR, TCRdb re-called the 5' RACE reads, giving one row per CDR3 protein. The table records fewer than 2 million distinct CDR3 sequences, roughly two fifths of them present only once. Donors each provided 9.5 to 10 milliliters of peripheral blood. V lost 3 bases and J 7 bases, leaving 24 bases between the germline ends. The CDR3 totals 17 residues. Study-level points and caveats: No conclusive comparison of naive versus antigen-experienced cells was possible with unsorted PBMCs. Diversity estimates from one million T cells were considered underestimates.

This TCR was sampled from a human donor in good health. The sequenced sample consisted of blood. The gene calls are TRBV12-3 or TRBV12-4 and TRBJ1-2; D gene uncertain. As DNA, the CDR3 is TGTGCCAGCAGTTTCAGTTTCGGGGAGGAGGAGAATACTGGCTACACCTTC. Protein: CASSFSFGEEENTGYTF.